The entry that follows covers one T cell receptor (beta chain) sequence. The data were produced by immunoSEQ multiplex PCR, yet TCRdb's version contains in-frame clones alone and is incomplete. The sample carries roughly 2,000,000 clones, 85% to 95% recorded once. This sample is part of a study of shared clonotypes between healthy human individuals. As defined, naive CD8 cells were CD45RO-negative and positively selected for CCR7, with terminally differentiated effector memory CD45RA+ cells excluded. Germline V gene sequence: CDR1 SEHNR, CDR2 FQNEAQ (reference sequence). Trimming left V 6 bases short and J 2 bases short, with 10 bases between. This CDR3 is 14 amino acids long.

The chain joins TRBV7-9 to TRBJ2-2; possible D gene TRBD2, 6 bases. Material: naive CD8+ T cells sorted from blood. The clonotype comes from a young man in good health. CDR3 sequence reads: CASRGLTNTGELFF. CDR3 coding DNA: TGTGCCAGCAGAGGACTAACCAACACCGGGGAGCTGTTTTTT.